This is a list of T cell receptor beta chains from one sample in a study of CD8 T cells in ankylosing spondylitis. TCRdb reprocessed the 5' RACE reads with MiXCR, giving one entry per CDR3 protein. The sample shows approximately 220,000 distinct CDR3 sequences, about a quarter of them seen only once. The sequencing input was blood, either unsorted or a sorted T cell fraction (not recorded which). Receptor source: a male donor with ankylosing spondylitis or in good health (not recorded which). Each CDR3 is given with its conserved first and last residue. D genes are given only for firm matches. Some rows mark clone size as missing; the rest say once, few, many or name a class of expanded clone.

>TRBJ1-1|TRBV12-3/TRBV12-4|many|NA
TGTGCCAGCAGTTTATTACTGAACACTGAAGCTTTCTTT
CASSLLLNTEAFF
>TRBJ2-1|TRBV5-5|many|TRBD2
TGTGCCAGCAGCGGGACTAGCCGTCGCTCCTACAATGAGCAGTTCTTC
CASSGTSRRSYNEQFF
>TRBJ1-1|TRBV3-1|many|NA
TGTGCCAGCAGCCAAGATCTGATAGTGAACACTGAAGCTTTCTTT
CASSQDLIVNTEAFF
>TRBJ1-2|TRBV29-1|NA|NA
TGCAGCGTCTTGACAGGAGGGAGCTATGGCTACACCTTC
CSVLTGGSYGYTF
>TRBJ2-1|TRBV29-1|many|TRBD2
TGCAGCGTTGAGGGCGGGAGGGCTGTCGATGAGCAGTTCTTC
CSVEGGRAVDEQFF
>TRBJ2-3|TRBV5-1|many|NA
TGCGCCAGCAGCGCTAGGGACGCTAACACAGATACGCAGTATTTT
CASSARDANTDTQYF
>TRBJ2-2|TRBV3-1|few|NA
TGTGCCAGCAGCCCTCGGGGAGGAGCGAACACCGGGGAGCTGTTTTTT
CASSPRGGANTGELFF
>TRBJ2-1|TRBV20-1|many|TRBD2
TGCAGTGCTAGAGCCGGGACTAGCGCAACCTACAATGAGCAGTTCTTC
CSARAGTSATYNEQFF
>TRBJ2-7|TRBV15|many|NA
TGTGCCACCAGCAGAGACCCTCAAACCTACGAGCAGTACTTC
CATSRDPQTYEQYF
>TRBJ1-1|TRBV12-3/TRBV12-4|NA|NA
TGTGCCAGCAGAGGGTCCCTGAGCACTGAAGCTTTCTTT
CASRGSLSTEAFF
>TRBJ1-5|TRBV15|NA|NA
TGTGCCACCAGCAGAGATCTAGGTGACGGCCAGCCCCAGCATTTT
CATSRDLGDGQPQHF